This T cell receptor (beta chain) was retrieved from a study of shared clonotypes between healthy human individuals. Measured with immunoSEQ multiplex PCR; TCRdb has only the in-frame clones, and not every one. The table lists over 2 million clones, about 95% of them singletons. Only one count was recorded for this clone. Sequencing used naive CD4+ T cells sorted from blood. Regarding subset: CD45RA+ positively selected. The source of this sequence is a young man in good health.

The chain's CDR3 is CASSVIAGGETQYF. The CDR3 DNA reads TGTGCCAGCAGTGTGATAGCGGGTGGAGAGACCCAGTACTTC. J is TRBJ2-5 and V is TRBV25-1; 7 nucleotides align to TRBD2. The CDR3 covers 14 residues. CDR1 and CDR2 (germline): MGHDK, SYGVNS. After removal of 4 bases from V and 4 bases from J, the junction contained 6 bases not matched to a gene.